The 6 T cell receptor beta chains listed next were all sequenced from one sample in a study of human T cells and chemical hapten exposure. The time point is: patch test 3, about 24 weeks after DPC sensitization. Sample treatment: therapeutic diphenylcyclopropenone sensitization with weekly scalp DPC. TCRdb re-derived calls from the RACE reads in MiXCR, one entry per CDR3 protein. The data contain 190,000 or so distinct CDR3 sequences, approximately 24% of them singletons. The specimen was whole blood, collected in connection with sensitization to the hapten diphenylcyclopropenone (DPC). These TCRs come from a woman aged 40-49 years with alopecia areata. Some clones in this sample may be carry-over from other donors' samples.

The table lists this clonotype with a few counts. The rearrangement uses TRBV12-3 or TRBV12-4 and TRBJ2-5, with TRBD2 matching 10 bases. V gave up 2 bases and J gave up 5 bases; unmatched junction bases: 5. The CDR3 contains 15 residues. CDR3 sequence reads: CASSLPSGRSETQYF. Here the CDR3 DNA reads TGTGCCAGCAGTTTACCTAGCGGGAGAAGTGAGACCCAGTACTTC.

V is TRBV20-1 and J is TRBJ2-2; TRBD1 agrees at 7 bases. This CDR3 contains 15 residues. Trimming took 1 base from V and 0 from J; bases not matched to a gene: 2. CDR1 is DFQATT, CDR2 SNEGSKA, per germline (reference sequence). This CDR3 reads CSARAGTANTGELFF. CDR3 DNA: TGCAGTGCTAGAGCCGGGACAGCGAACACCGGGGAGCTGTTTTTT.

V and J are TRBV25-1 and TRBJ1-5, with unresolved D. V shed 8 bases and J shed 0 bases, with 5 bases lying between them. Germline assignment: CDR1 MGHDK and CDR2 SYGVNS. The CDR3 loop spans 12 amino acids. The CDR3 bases are TGTGCCAGCGGACCTAGCAATCAGCCCCAGCATTTT. It is translated as CASGPSNQPQHF.

The sample holds many counts of this clonotype. The chain recombines TRBV28 with TRBJ2-7, with TRBD1 identical over 8 bases. This CDR3 is 14 amino acids long. The germline V gene encodes CDR1 MDHEN and CDR2 SYDVKM. With V trimmed by 3 bases and J by 5 bases, 6 bases remained unmatched. CDR3 DNA sequence: TGTGCCAGCAGTTTTGGGGACAGGTCGAACGAGCAGTACTTC. The encoded protein is CASSFGDRSNEQYF.

This sequence joins TRBV6-5 and TRBJ2-5, with TRBD2 as a possible D gene (5 bases). Trimming took 1 base from V and 5 from J, leaving 11 bases between them. Germline V gene data show CDR1 as MNHEY and CDR2 as SVGAGI. This CDR3 has 14 residues. The CDR3 loop is CASSYFRSGETQYF. The CDR3 region has the DNA TGTGCCAGCAGTTACTTTCGGTCGGGGGAGACCCAGTACTTC.

This sequence joins TRBV11-1 and TRBJ1-3; D call uncertain. This CDR3 has 13 residues. Deletions cut 3 bases from V and 5 bases from J, with 8 bases between. Germline CDR1 SGHAT, CDR2 FQDESV (reference sequence). The CDR3 loop is CASSLGSRNTIYF. For the CDR3, the DNA is TGTGCCAGCAGCTTGGGGAGCAGAAACACCATATATTTT.